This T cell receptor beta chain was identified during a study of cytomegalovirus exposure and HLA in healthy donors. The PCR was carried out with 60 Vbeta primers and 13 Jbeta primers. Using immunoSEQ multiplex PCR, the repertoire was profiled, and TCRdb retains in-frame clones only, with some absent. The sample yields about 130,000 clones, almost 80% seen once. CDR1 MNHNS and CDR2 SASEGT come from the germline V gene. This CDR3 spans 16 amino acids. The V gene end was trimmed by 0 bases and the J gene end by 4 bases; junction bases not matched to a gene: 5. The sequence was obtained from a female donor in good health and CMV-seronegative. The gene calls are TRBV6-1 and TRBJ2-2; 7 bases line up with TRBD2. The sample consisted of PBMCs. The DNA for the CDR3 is TGTGCCAGCAGTGAAGCGGCGGGAGTTAGCACCGGGGAGCTGTTTTTT. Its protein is CASSEAAGVSTGELFF.